Presented here are 2 T cell receptor beta chains from one specimen sequenced in a study of T cell changes during pregnancy in multiple sclerosis. Generated by immunoSEQ multiplex PCR, the TCRdb table keeps only in-frame clones and is missing some. This table has about 41,000 clones, approximately 91% appearing once. The sequenced sample was CD8+ T cells from peripheral blood mononuclear cells, obtained in the third trimester of pregnancy. These receptors all stem from a female donor with multiple sclerosis, enrolled in a pregnancy study.

The V and J genes are TRBV4-1 and TRBJ1-5, with a possible D match to TRBD1 (5 bases). This CDR3 is 16 amino acids long. Trimming stripped 1 base from V and 6 bases from J, with 16 bases between. Looked up from germline, CDR1 is MGHRA and CDR2 is YSYEKL. The CDR3 DNA is TGCGCCAGCAGCCAAGGGGCAGGGAGGTTAGGTCAGCCCCAGCATTTT. It codes for CASSQGAGRLGQPQHF.

This chain joins TRBV13 and TRBJ2-7; TRBD2 matches 16 bases. Germline values: CDR1 PRHDT, CDR2 FYEKMQ (reference sequence). Unmatched junction bases numbered 6, after V lost 4 bases and J lost 6 bases. The CDR3 runs to 16 residues. CDR3 nucleotides: TGTGCCAGCAGCTCGGGACTAGCGGGAGGGCCTGGCGAGCAGTACTTC. Its protein is CASSSGLAGGPGEQYF.